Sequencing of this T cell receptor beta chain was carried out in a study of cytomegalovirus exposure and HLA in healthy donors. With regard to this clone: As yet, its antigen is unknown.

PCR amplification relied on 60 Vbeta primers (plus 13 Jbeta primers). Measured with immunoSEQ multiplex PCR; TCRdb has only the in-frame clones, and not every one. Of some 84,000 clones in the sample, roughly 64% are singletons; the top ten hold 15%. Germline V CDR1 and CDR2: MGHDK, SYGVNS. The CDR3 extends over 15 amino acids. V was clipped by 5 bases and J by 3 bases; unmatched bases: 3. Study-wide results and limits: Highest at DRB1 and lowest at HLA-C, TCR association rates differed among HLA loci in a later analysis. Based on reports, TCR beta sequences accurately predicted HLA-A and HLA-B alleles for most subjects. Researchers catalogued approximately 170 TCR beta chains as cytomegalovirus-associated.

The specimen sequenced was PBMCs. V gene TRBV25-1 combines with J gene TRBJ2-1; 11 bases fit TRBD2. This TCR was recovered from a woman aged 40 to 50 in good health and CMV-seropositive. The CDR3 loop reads CASSTLAGGYNEQFF. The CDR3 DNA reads TGTGCCAGCAGTACCCTAGCGGGAGGCTACAATGAGCAGTTCTTC. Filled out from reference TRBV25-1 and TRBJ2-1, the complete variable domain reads EADIYQTPRYLVIGTGKKITLECSQTMGHDKMYWYQQDPGMELHLIHYSYGVNSTEKGDLSSESTVSRIRTEHFPLTLESARPSHTSQYLCASSTLAGGYNEQFFGPGTRLTVL.